This T cell receptor (beta chain) was sequenced during a study of control samples from healthy donors and cancer patients. Method: immunoSEQ multiplex PCR; TCRdb's copy keeps in-frame clones and lacks some. The repertoire includes approximately 130,000 clones, roughly 87% of them detected once, and more than 6.5% sits in the top ten. This clone was seen more than once but under ten times. Germline CDR1 and CDR2: SGHDN and FVKESK. V shed 8 bases and J 4 bases; nucleotides not matched to a gene: 2. The CDR3 spans 11 residues. The chain is built from TRBV14 and TRBJ2-7, with 7 bases matching TRBD2. The sample consisted of blood. This sequence originates from a man aged 40-55 years in good health. The CDR3 DNA reads as TGTGCCAGCGCGGGAGCTTACGAGCAGTACTTC. Its protein is CASAGAYEQYF. The variable domain in full, with the rest retrieved from reference TRBV14 and TRBJ2-7, is EAGVTQFPSHSVIEKGQTVTLRCDPISGHDNLYWYRRVMGKEIKFLLHFVKESKQDESGMPNNRFLAERTGGTYSTLKVQPAELEDSGVYFCASAGAYEQYFGPGTRLTVT.